This TCR beta chain came from a study of CD4 T cells in relation to SARS-CoV-2 and coronaviruses. This clone came up a few times. Its antigen is not known. Unexposed donor CD4+ T cells date from about 2011-2018, before the COVID-19 pandemic. After more than eight days of culture, CD4+ T cells were isolated. Libraries were prepared by immunoSEQ multiplex PCR; TCRdb keeps only in-frame clonotypes and omits some of them. The sample records around 25,000 clones, 75% to 80% being singletons. The receptor's source is a human donor in good health. Sequencing was performed on CD4+ T cells from PBMCs, cultured in vitro.

The CDR3: CASSSRRTGRTDTQYF. CDR3 in DNA: TGTGCCAGCAGTTCTCGAAGGACGGGGAGGACAGATACGCAGTATTTT. The chain couples TRBV6-2 or TRBV6-3 to TRBJ2-3; a possible D gene is TRBD2 (6 bases). The CDR3 length is 16 residues. Germline V gives CDR1 MNHEY, CDR2 SVGEGT. V lost 4 bases and J lost 3, with 17 bases in between.